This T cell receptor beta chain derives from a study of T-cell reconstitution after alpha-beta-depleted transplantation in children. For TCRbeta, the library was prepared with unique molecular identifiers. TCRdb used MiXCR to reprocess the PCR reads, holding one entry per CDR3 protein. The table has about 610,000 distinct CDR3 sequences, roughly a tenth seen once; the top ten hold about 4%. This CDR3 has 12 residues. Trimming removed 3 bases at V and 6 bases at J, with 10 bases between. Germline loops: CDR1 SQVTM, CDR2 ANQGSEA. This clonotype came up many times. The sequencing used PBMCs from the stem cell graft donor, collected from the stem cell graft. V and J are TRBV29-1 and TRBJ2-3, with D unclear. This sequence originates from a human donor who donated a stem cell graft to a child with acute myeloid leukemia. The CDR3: CSVELGGDTQYF. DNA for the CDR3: TGCAGCGTTGAGTTGGGTGGCGATACGCAGTATTTT.